These 3 T cell receptor beta chains share one sample of origin, sequenced in a study of CD8+CD57+ T cells in acquired aplastic anemia. Investigators profiled TCR beta VDJ and CDR3 from genomic DNA template. Each CDR3 protein is one row after TCRdb ran MiXCR on the reads. The table includes fewer than 200,000 distinct CDR3 sequences, around 50% detected once. The sequenced patients had an expansion of CD8+CD57+ cells seen by flow cytometry. Input material: sorted CD4+, CD8+, or CD8+CD57+ T cells (not recorded which) from PBMCs. Receptors were obtained from a human donor with aplastic anemia.

The chain employs TRBV2 and TRBJ2-1; the match to TRBD2 covers 10 bases. The CDR3 length is 15 residues. The J segment lost 3 bases and the V segment lost 8 bases, leaving 7 bases of the junction unmatched. Looked up from germline, CDR1 is SNHLY and CDR2 is FYNNEI. The CDR3 sequence is CASCMLAGGYNEQFF. The CDR3 nucleotides read TGTGCCAGCTGTATGTTAGCGGGGGGCTACAATGAGCAGTTCTTC.

With regard to this clonotype: Just one base apart from a much larger clone, this may be a read error. Here the CDR3 omits its conserved ending phenylalanine or tryptophan, so a read error is the likely source. V gene TRBV6-1 combines with J gene TRBJ2-2; 12 bases match TRBD2. With 6 bases clipped from V and 6 bases from J, the junction kept 5 bases outside the gene matches. CDR1 and CDR2 (germline): MNHNS, SASEGT. This CDR3 spans 15 amino acids. The CDR3 sequence: CASRGLAGPAGELFS. The CDR3 DNA reads TGTGCCAGCAGAGGACTAGCGGGGCCGGCCGGGGAGCTGTTTTCT.

This clonotype was seen more than once but under ten times. Germline is not matched at one junction end, which may reflect a read error. The chain carries TRBV7-9 and TRBJ1-1; no reliable D call. This CDR3 has 10 amino acids. CDR1 and CDR2 (germline): SEHNR, FQNEAQ (reference sequence). CDR3 region: CASPNNEAFF. In nucleotides, the CDR3 is TGTGCCAGCCCGAACAATGAAGCTTTCTTT.